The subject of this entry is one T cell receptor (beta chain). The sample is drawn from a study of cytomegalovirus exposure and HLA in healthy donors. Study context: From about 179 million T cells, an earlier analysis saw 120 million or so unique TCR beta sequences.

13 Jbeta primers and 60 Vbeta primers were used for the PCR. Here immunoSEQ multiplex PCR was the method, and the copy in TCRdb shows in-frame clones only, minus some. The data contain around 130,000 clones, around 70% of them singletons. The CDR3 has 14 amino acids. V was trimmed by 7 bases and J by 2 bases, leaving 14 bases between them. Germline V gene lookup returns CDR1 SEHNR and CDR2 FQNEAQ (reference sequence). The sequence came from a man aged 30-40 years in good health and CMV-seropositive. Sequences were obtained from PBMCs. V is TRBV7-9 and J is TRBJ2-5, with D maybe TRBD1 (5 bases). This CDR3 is CASTSLGEQETQYF. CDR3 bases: TGTGCCAGCACCTCTCTAGGGGAACAAGAGACCCAGTACTTC.